This TCR beta chain was retrieved from a study of cytomegalovirus exposure and HLA in healthy donors. Study observations and caveats: It was reportedly the case that the classifier diagnosed cytomegalovirus status with high specificity and sensitivity. Certain sequence variants were highly shared and formed a cluster, and this cluster was likely a sequencing artifact. Many donors shared some public TCRs, even though most TCR sequences were rare.

Notes on this clone: What it binds is not known.

Amplification used 60 Vbeta primers and 13 Jbeta primers. Data came from immunoSEQ multiplex PCR; TCRdb stores just in-frame clones and leaves some out. The table lists roughly 180,000 clones, about four fifths of them singletons, with around 7% in the top ten. CDR1 MGHRA and CDR2 YSYEKL come from the germline V gene. The V end lost 4 bases, the J end lost 1 base, and 10 bases lay between the germline ends. CDR3 length equals 15 residues. As for the donors, each was a healthy bone marrow donor. Sequenced material: PBMCs. The chain is built from TRBV4-1 and TRBJ1-4; D unclear. This receptor was identified in a man aged 25-45 years in good health and CMV-seropositive. CDR3 loop: CASSRATQTNEKLFF. Written as DNA, the CDR3 is TGCGCCAGCAGCCGGGCGACACAAACTAATGAAAAACTGTTTTTT.